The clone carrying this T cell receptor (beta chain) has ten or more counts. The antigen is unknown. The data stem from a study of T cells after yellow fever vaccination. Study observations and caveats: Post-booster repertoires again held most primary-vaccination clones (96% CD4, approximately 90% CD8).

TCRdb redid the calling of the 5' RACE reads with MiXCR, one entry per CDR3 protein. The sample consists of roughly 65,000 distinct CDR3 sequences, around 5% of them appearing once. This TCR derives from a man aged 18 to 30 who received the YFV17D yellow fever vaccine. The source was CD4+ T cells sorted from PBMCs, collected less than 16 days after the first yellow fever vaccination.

The CDR3 nucleotides read TGTGCCAGCAACTCCTATCGCGCCTATGGCTACACCTTC. Translating gives CASNSYRAYGYTF. V gene TRBV7-2 combines with J gene TRBJ1-2; D not resolved. CDR3 length equals 13 residues. Germline lookup yields CDR1 SGHTA and CDR2 FQGNSA. V was pared by 7 bases and J by 4 bases, with 13 bases between.